Given below is one T cell receptor (beta chain) in context. Its antigen is undetermined. This CDR3 comprises 15 residues. V was clipped by 3 bases and J by 2 bases, with 11 bases between them. This entry comes from a study of CD8 T cells in Susac syndrome. Study observations and caveats: The study acknowledged a relatively small number of individuals in its TCR sequencing and HLA analysis.

RNA, at 0.5 to 1 ug, was reverse transcribed with random hexamers. By means of immunoSEQ multiplex PCR, TCR beta CDR3 spanning 54 Vbeta and 13 Jbeta underwent amplification. TCRdb processed the immunoSEQ multiplex PCR reads anew with MiXCR; each CDR3 protein has one entry. The sample has 100,000 to 150,000 distinct CDR3 sequences; roughly 96% are singletons. The source of this sequence is a human donor in good health. This chain connects TRBV12-3 or TRBV12-4 to TRBJ1-5; D is uncertain. The sequencing sample was made of CD4+ T cells from PBMCs. CDR3 DNA sequence: TGTGCCAGCAGTTTTGAGGGAGGTGGCAATCAGCCCCAGCATTTT. Translation: CASSFEGGGNQPQHF.